This T cell receptor beta chain was profiled in a study of Graves' ophthalmopathy and Graves' hyperthyroidism. A duration under 3 months, NOSPECS ≥4, CAS ≥3 and moderate-to-severe activity characterized the donors with ophthalmopathy. The table lists this clonotype with many counts. Its matching antigen is unknown. This CDR3 comprises 12 residues. The junction had 4 bases not matched to a gene; V was cut back by 10 bases and J by 7 bases. Germline values: CDR1 KGHDR, CDR2 SFDVKD. RNA transcripts were the template, and TCR beta CDR3 regions were amplified from them. An initial RT-PCR round employing HTBI primers preceded a second-round multiplex PCR. Each CDR3 protein gets one entry after TCRdb re-called the multiplex PCR reads with MiXCR. Of approximately 480,000 distinct CDR3 sequences in the sample, about 15% are singletons; the top ten hold about 9.4%. General study findings and limits: Most thyroid-expanded clonotypes exceeding 0.001 frequency were also found in blood.

The rearrangement joins TRBV24-1 to TRBJ2-2, with TRBD1 matching over 8 bases. The sequencing sample was made of blood. The receptor's source is a woman aged 25 to 39 with Graves' ophthalmopathy. CDR3 sequence: CATDRAGGELFF. DNA of the CDR3: TGTGCCACGGACAGGGCGGGCGGGGAGCTGTTTTTT.